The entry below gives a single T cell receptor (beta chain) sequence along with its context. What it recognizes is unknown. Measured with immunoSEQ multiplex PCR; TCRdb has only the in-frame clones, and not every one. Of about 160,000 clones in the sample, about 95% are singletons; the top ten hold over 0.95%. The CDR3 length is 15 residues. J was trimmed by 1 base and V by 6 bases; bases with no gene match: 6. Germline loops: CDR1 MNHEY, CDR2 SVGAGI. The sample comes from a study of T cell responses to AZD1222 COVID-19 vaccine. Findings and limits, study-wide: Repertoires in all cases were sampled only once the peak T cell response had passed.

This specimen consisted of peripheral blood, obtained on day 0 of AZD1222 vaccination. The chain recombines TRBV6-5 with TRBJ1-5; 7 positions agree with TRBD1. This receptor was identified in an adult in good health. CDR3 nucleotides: TGTGCCAGCAGCGGGACGACAGGGAGCAATCAGCCCCAGCATTTT. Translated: CASSGTTGSNQPQHF.